This entry is about one T cell receptor beta chain. Its antigen is unknown. The data stem from a study of T-cell reconstitution after alpha-beta-depleted transplantation in children. This sample's TCRbeta library carried unique molecular identifier barcodes. TCRdb fed the PCR reads into MiXCR, producing one record per CDR3 protein. This table holds about 16,000 distinct CDR3 sequences, roughly 7.6% found once. Study-wide findings and caveats: At one year after transplant, newly produced T cells mostly accounted for T-cell counts and diversity. From surviving recipient T cells and thymic progenitors came the high day-60 TCRbeta diversity observed in some patients. Several hundred expanded graft clones reportedly were the source of alpha-beta T cells about two months after transplant.

V was clipped by 6 bases and J by 0 bases, with 10 bases between them. Germline values: CDR1 SNHLY, CDR2 FYNNEI. The CDR3 has 14 amino acids. The sequences come from PBMCs, mostly from graft donor cells, collected 60 days after TCRalphabeta/CD19-depleted stem cell transplant. The receptor comes from a boy younger than two who had a stem cell transplant for Wiskott-Aldrich syndrome, so the T cells may come from the graft donor. The rearrangement uses TRBV2 and TRBJ2-3; D is unclear. DNA for the CDR3: TGTGCCAGCAGGGCGCGACTTAGCACAGATACGCAGTATTTT. Translated: CASRARLSTDTQYF.